This T cell receptor beta chain originates from a study of cytomegalovirus exposure and HLA in healthy donors. This CDR3 contains 14 residues. The V and J ends lost 5 bases and 8 bases, in that order; junction bases with no gene match: 4. From germline, CDR1 is MDHEN and CDR2 SYDVKM. Researchers ran the PCR with 60 Vbeta and 13 Jbeta primers. Sequencing used immunoSEQ multiplex PCR; TCRdb keeps in-frame clones, though not all of them. The table has around 170,000 clones, about 84% seen once; the top ten hold 1% to 1.5%. Note on this clone: Its antigen is currently unknown.

Unrecorded immune exposures were likely, despite nominal health at sampling. Overall study results and limits: A later analysis found TCR association rates differed by HLA locus, highest for DRB1 and lowest for HLA-C. Within an earlier analysis, most TCR beta V segments proved productive either about 90% or about 30% of the time. Later analysis identified a missense DCLRE1C variant that was linked to TCR beta V- and J-gene trimming.

This sequence joins TRBV28 and TRBJ2-1, with TRBD2 matching over 12 bases. Material: PBMCs. This clonotype was sampled from a man aged 45-65 years in good health and CMV-seropositive. CDR3 protein: CASSGLAGRDEQFF. The DNA of the CDR3 is TGTGCCAGCAGTGGACTAGCGGGGAGGGATGAGCAGTTCTTC. Supplemented by reference TRBV28 and TRBJ2-1, the full variable domain reads DVKVTQSSRYLVKRTGEKVFLECVQDMDHENMFWYRQDPGLGLRLIYFSYDVKMKEKGDIPEGYSVSREKKERFSLILESASTNQTSMYLCASSGLAGRDEQFFGPGTRLTVL.